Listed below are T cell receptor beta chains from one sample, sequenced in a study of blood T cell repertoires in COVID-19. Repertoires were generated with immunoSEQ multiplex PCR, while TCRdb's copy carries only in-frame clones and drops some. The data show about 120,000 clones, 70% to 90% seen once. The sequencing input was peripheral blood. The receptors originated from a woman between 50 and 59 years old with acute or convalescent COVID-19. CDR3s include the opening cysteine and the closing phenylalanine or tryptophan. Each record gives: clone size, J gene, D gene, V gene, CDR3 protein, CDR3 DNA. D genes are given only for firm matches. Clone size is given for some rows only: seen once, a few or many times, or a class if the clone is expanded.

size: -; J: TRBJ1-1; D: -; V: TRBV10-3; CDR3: CAIRQDMNTEAFF; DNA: TGTGCCATCCGACAGGACATGAACACTGAAGCTTTCTTT
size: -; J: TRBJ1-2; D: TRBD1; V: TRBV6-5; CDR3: CASSSFAGGTGYTF; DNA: TGTGCCAGCAGTTCGTTTGCAGGGGGGACGGGCTACACCTTC
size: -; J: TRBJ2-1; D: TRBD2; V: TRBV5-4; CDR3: CASSVTSGGSYNEQFF; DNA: TGTGCCAGCAGCGTGACTAGCGGGGGATCCTACAATGAGCAGTTCTTC
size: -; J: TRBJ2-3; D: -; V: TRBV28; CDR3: CASSTLAPDTQYF; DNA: TGTGCCAGCAGTACACTAGCCCCAGATACGCAGTATTTT
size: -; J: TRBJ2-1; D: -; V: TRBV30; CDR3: CAWSGRWHNEQFF; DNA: TGTGCCTGGAGTGGCAGATGGCACAATGAGCAGTTCTTC
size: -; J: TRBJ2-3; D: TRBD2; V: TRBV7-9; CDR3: CASSLKGTSGTSTDTQYF; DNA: TGTGCCAGCAGCTTAAAAGGGACTAGCGGTACTAGCACAGATACGCAGTATTTT
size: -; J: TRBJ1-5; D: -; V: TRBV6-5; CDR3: CASSPGTIGNQPQHF; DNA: TGTGCCAGCAGTCCCGGGACAATAGGCAATCAGCCCCAGCATTTT
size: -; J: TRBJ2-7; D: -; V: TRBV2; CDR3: CASSDIRVSYEQYF; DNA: TGTGCCAGCAGTGATATCCGGGTATCCTACGAGCAGTACTTC
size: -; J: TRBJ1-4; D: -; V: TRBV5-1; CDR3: CASSLGRGGSTNEKLFF; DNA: TGCGCCAGCAGCTTGGGCAGGGGTGGCTCAACTAATGAAAAACTGTTTTTT
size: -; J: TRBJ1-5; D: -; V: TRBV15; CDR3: CATSRGSGVGQPQHF; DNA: TGTGCCACCAGCAGAGGGTCAGGGGTAGGTCAGCCCCAGCATTTT
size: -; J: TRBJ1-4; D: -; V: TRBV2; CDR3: CASSEAEGRGLFF; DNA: TGTGCCAGCAGTGAAGCGGAGGGACGAGGACTGTTTTTT
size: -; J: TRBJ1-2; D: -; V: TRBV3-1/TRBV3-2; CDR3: CASSQVQGSRGYTF; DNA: TGTGCCAGCAGCCAAGTTCAGGGGAGCCGTGGCTACACCTTC
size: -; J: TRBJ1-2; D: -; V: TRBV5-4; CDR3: CASSLAAGAPGHGYTF; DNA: TGTGCCAGCAGCTTAGCAGCAGGGGCCCCTGGCCATGGCTACACCTTC
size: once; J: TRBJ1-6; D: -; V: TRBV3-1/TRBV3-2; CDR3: CASSRTDSGSPLHF; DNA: TGTGCCAGCAGCCGGACGGACAGTGGTTCACCCCTCCACTTT
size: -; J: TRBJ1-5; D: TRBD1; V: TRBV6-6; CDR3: CASSRRTGGGYSNQPQHF; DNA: TGTGCCAGCAGTCGGAGGACAGGGGGAGGTTATAGCAATCAGCCCCAGCATTTT
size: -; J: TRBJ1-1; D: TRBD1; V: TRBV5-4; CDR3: CASSSDRRPEAFF; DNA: TGTGCCAGCAGCTCGGACAGGCGCCCTGAAGCTTTCTTT
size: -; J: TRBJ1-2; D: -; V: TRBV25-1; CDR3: CASSGSVYGYTF; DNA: TGTGCCAGCAGTGGATCAGTCTATGGCTACACCTTC
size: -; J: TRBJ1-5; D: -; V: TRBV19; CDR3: CASRTGVEGNQPQHF; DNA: TGTGCCAGTAGGACAGGAGTTGAAGGGAATCAGCCCCAGCATTTT
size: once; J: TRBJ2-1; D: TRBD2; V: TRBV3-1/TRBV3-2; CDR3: CASSRLAGGAQFF; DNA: TGTGCCAGCAGCCGACTAGCGGGGGGAGCGCAGTTCTTC
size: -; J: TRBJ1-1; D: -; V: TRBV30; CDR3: CAWSVQVNTEAFF; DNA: TGTGCCTGGAGTGTACAGGTTAACACTGAAGCTTTCTTT
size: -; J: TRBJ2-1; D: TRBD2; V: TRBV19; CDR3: CASSSISGGAFNEQFF; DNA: TGTGCCAGTAGTTCTATCAGCGGGGGGGCGTTCAATGAGCAGTTCTTC
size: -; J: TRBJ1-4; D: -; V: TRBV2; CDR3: CASSEPSTETTNEKLFF; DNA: TGTGCCAGCAGTGAACCCTCGACAGAAACAACTAATGAAAAACTGTTTTTT
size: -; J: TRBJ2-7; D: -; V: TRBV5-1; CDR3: CASSPQGDYEQYF; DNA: TGCGCCAGCAGCCCACAGGGCGACTACGAGCAGTACTTC
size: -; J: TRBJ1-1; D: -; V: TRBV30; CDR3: CAWKEDFLNTEAFF; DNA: TGTGCCTGGAAGGAAGACTTTCTGAACACTGAAGCTTTCTTT
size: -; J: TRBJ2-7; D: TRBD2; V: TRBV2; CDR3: CASVAGGVYEQYF; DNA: TGTGCCAGTGTAGCGGGAGGCGTGTACGAGCAGTACTTC
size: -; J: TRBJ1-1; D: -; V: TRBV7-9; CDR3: CASSPPQASNTEAFF; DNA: TGTGCCAGCAGCCCCCCCCAGGCATCGAACACTGAAGCTTTCTTT